The rows below give T cell receptor beta chains drawn from one sample of a study of OX40 agonist ivuxolimab in advanced cancers. Using immunoSEQ multiplex PCR, the repertoire was profiled, and TCRdb retains in-frame clones only, with some absent. Counted here are roughly 40,000 clones, 88% occurring once; the ten biggest clones make up more than 15%. The source material was CD4+ or CD8+ T cells sorted from blood, sampled in a trial of the OX40 agonist ivuxolimab. The origin of the receptors is an adult with an advanced solid tumor such as melanoma, head and neck, liver or kidney cancer. Both conserved end residues are part of each CDR3. D genes are given only for firm matches. The listing skips clone size in some rows; elsewhere it reads once, few, many or a size class.

J | D | V | size | DNA | CDR3
TRBJ1-5 | . | TRBV28 | . | TGTGCCAGCAGTTTAGGGGGCCCAGGACAGCCCCAGCATTTT | CASSLGGPGQPQHF
TRBJ2-1 | TRBD1 | TRBV7-8 | . | TGTGCCAGCAGCCCGGCGGGACAGGGGACTGAGCAGTTCTTC | CASSPAGQGTEQFF
TRBJ1-5 | . | TRBV7-3 | . | TGTGCCAGCCCGGGACCGGGACTCCATAGCAATCAGCCCCAGCATTTT | CASPGPGLHSNQPQHF
TRBJ2-5 | . | TRBV7-8 | . | TGTGCCAGCAGCTCGCCCGGCGAGGGGGGCCCCCGGACCCAGTACTTC | CASSSPGEGGPRTQYF
TRBJ1-2 | TRBD1 | TRBV19 | . | TGTGCCAGTAGTACTGGACAGGCCCTCCTCTATGGCTACACCTTC | CASSTGQALLYGYTF
TRBJ2-2 | . | TRBV7-6 | . | TGTGCCAGCAGCGCCAGTGCGAACACCGGGGAGCTGTTTTTT | CASSASANTGELFF
TRBJ2-3 | TRBD1 | TRBV27 | . | TGTGCCAGCAGTGAGGACAGGGGGGGCACAGATACGCAGTATTTT | CASSEDRGGTDTQYF
TRBJ2-5 | . | TRBV4-3 | . | TGCGCCAGCAGCCCGGGTCCCGCCCGGGAGACCCAGTACTTC | CASSPGPARETQYF
TRBJ1-1 | . | TRBV6-1 | . | TGTGCCAGCAGGGACCCAATGAACACTGAAGCTTTCTTT | CASRDPMNTEAFF
TRBJ2-7 | . | TRBV9 | . | TGTGCCAGCGGAGACAGCTACGAGCAGTACTTC | CASGDSYEQYF
TRBJ1-2 | . | TRBV19 | . | TGTGCCAGTAGTGGCCCGAGTTGGCAGTTCTATGGCTACACCTTC | CASSGPSWQFYGYTF
TRBJ2-2 | . | TRBV27 | . | TGTGCCAGCAGTTCCCTGGCGGGGCCCTACACCGGGGAGCTGTTTTTT | CASSSLAGPYTGELFF
TRBJ1-6 | TRBD1 | TRBV5-8 | . | TGTGCCAGCAGCTTGGGACCCGGGACAGGGTGGTCTAATTCACCCCTCCACTTT | CASSLGPGTGWSNSPLHF
TRBJ2-1 | TRBD2 | TRBV5-6 | . | TGTGCCAGCAGCCTGACTAGCGGGGGGACTACTTACAATGAGCAGTTCTTC | CASSLTSGGTTYNEQFF
TRBJ2-1 | TRBD1 | TRBV19 | . | TGTGCCAGTAGTATAGATTCAGGGACAGTGCAATACAATGAGCAGTTCTTC | CASSIDSGTVQYNEQFF
TRBJ1-1 | TRBD1 | TRBV6-4 | once | TGTGCCAGCAGTGACCAACTCAATACAGGGGGCGAGGCTTTCTTT | CASSDQLNTGGEAFF
TRBJ1-5 | TRBD1 | TRBV19 | . | TGTGCCAGTAGTATAGATCCTCTGGTGCTACAGGGGGCCGGCAATCAGCCCCAGCATTTT | CASSIDPLVLQGAGNQPQHF
TRBJ1-5 | . | TRBV10-3 | few | TGTGCCATCAGTGAACGGGGTGTTCAGCCCCAGCATTTT | CAISERGVQPQHF
TRBJ2-1 | . | TRBV27 | . | TGTGCCAGCAGTGCGATAAACCCGGAGGATGAGCAGTTCTTC | CASSAINPEDEQFF
TRBJ2-3 | TRBD1 | TRBV13 | . | TGTGCCAGCAGCCATGTAGACAGGGCGAGCACAGATACGCAGTATTTT | CASSHVDRASTDTQYF
TRBJ1-1 | . | TRBV4-1 | . | TGCGCCAGCAGCCCCCTTAGGGGAACTGAAGCTTTCTTT | CASSPLRGTEAFF
TRBJ2-1 | TRBD1 | TRBV4-1 | . | TGCGCCAGCAGCCAAGAGGGACAGGGGGCCAATGAGCAGTTCTTC | CASSQEGQGANEQFF
TRBJ1-1 | . | TRBV7-9 | . | TGTGCCAGCGAAGGGGAATTTAACACTGAAGCTTTCTTT | CASEGEFNTEAFF
TRBJ2-1 | TRBD1 | TRBV27 | . | TGTGCCAGCACGGGGGACAGGGAGCAGTTCTTC | CASTGDREQFF
TRBJ1-5 | . | TRBV27 | . | TGTGCCAGCAGTCTAGGGATCAATCAGCCCCAGCATTTT | CASSLGINQPQHF
TRBJ1-1 | . | TRBV12-5 | . | TGTGCTAGTGGTTGGGGGTCGGTCAGGGTGAACACTGAAGCTTTCTTT | CASGWGSVRVNTEAFF
TRBJ2-2 | . | TRBV6-5 | . | TGTGCCAGCAGTCCAGGGGGGCGCGGGGAGCTGTTTTTT | CASSPGGRGELFF
TRBJ2-1 | . | TRBV13 | . | TGTGCCAGCAGCTTAGTCCGCTACAATGAGCAGTTCTTC | CASSLVRYNEQFF
TRBJ2-2 | . | TRBV6-4 | . | TGTGCCAGCAGTGACAGGGACACCGGGGAGCTGTTTTTT | CASSDRDTGELFF
TRBJ1-1 | TRBD1 | TRBV5-6 | once | TGTGCCAGCAGCTTGGAAGGGACAGGGAGGACTGAAGCTTTCTTT | CASSLEGTGRTEAFF
TRBJ2-1 | . | TRBV5-5 | . | TGTGCCAGCAGCTTGGTCCATACAGTTAGAGGCTCCTACAATGAGCAGTTCTTC | CASSLVHTVRGSYNEQFF
TRBJ1-5 | . | TRBV28 | once | TGTGCCAGCAGTTTGGGACTTGTAGAGCCCCAGCATTTT | CASSLGLVEPQHF
TRBJ1-5 | . | TRBV6-6 | . | TGTGCCAGCAGTTACTCGCCAGGGATAAATGAGCCCCAGCATTTT | CASSYSPGINEPQHF
TRBJ1-2 | . | TRBV4-3 | . | TGCGCCAGCAGCCAAGACCGGGCAGCCGCTTATGGCTACACCTTC | CASSQDRAAAYGYTF
TRBJ2-3 | . | TRBV5-1 | . | TGCGCCAGCAGCTTGGCGGACAGTTTCACAGATACGCAGTATTTT | CASSLADSFTDTQYF
TRBJ1-1 | TRBD1 | TRBV6-6 | . | TGTGCCACTCGACAGGGTGAAGCTTTCTTT | CATRQGEAFF
TRBJ1-1 | TRBD1 | TRBV2 | . | TGTGCCAGTCCGGGACAGACGAACACTGAAGCTTTCTTT | CASPGQTNTEAFF
TRBJ1-5 | . | TRBV9 | . | TGTGCCAGCAGCAACTCAGGGAGCAATCAGCCCCAGCATTTT | CASSNSGSNQPQHF
TRBJ2-3 | TRBD1 | TRBV9 | . | TGTGCCAGCAGCGTCGCCGGGGGACAGGGAAGCAGCACAGATACGCAGTATTTT | CASSVAGGQGSSTDTQYF
TRBJ1-2 | . | TRBV4-1 | . | TGCGCCAGCAGCCAAGATCCGGTCAGTAACTATGGCTACACCTTC | CASSQDPVSNYGYTF
TRBJ2-5 | TRBD2 | TRBV29-1 | . | TGCAGCGTTGAACTGGTAGCGGGGGGGCCGGGAGAGTGGACCCAGTACTTC | CSVELVAGGPGEWTQYF
TRBJ1-4 | . | TRBV9 | . | TGTGCCAGCAGCCGGGAGGGGGATGAAAAACTGTTTTTT | CASSREGDEKLFF
TRBJ2-5 | . | TRBV7-9 | . | TGTGCCAGCAGCTTAGGGAGCACCCCGACTCCTCAAGAGACCCAGTACTTC | CASSLGSTPTPQETQYF
TRBJ2-3 | . | TRBV4-1 | . | TGCGCCAGCAGCCAAGAATCGGGTTCGGATACGCAGTATTTT | CASSQESGSDTQYF
TRBJ2-1 | . | TRBV7-2 | . | TGTGCCAGCAGCTTAGGGGCAGGGGGGCTTGGTGAGCAGTTCTTC | CASSLGAGGLGEQFF
TRBJ2-7 | . | TRBV27 | . | TGTGCCAGCAGTTTCGAGGGAACAGCCTACGAGCAGTACTTC | CASSFEGTAYEQYF